This TCR beta chain was documented in a study of OX40 agonist ivuxolimab in advanced cancers. With autoimmune disease history or systemic immunosuppression, patients were excluded. CDR3 length equals 14 residues. Trimming took 6 bases from V and 2 from J, leaving 13 bases between them. Looked up from germline, CDR1 is LNHDA and CDR2 is SQIVND (reference sequence). This clone was observed a single time. Assay: immunoSEQ multiplex PCR; the TCRdb copy retains only in-frame clones and omits some. The sample shows roughly 45,000 clones, nearly 95% of them seen only once. This clonotype was sampled from an adult with an advanced solid tumor such as melanoma, head and neck, liver or kidney cancer. The specimen was CD4+ or CD8+ T cells sorted from blood, collected in a trial of the OX40 agonist ivuxolimab. The rearrangement uses TRBV19 and TRBJ1-1; tentative D call: TRBD1 (5 bases). The CDR3 reads CASSRQSPNTEAFF. Here the CDR3 DNA reads TGTGCCAGTAGCAGACAGTCTCCAAACACTGAAGCTTTCTTT.